This TCR beta chain was sequenced in a study of identical twins. Study observations and caveats: Conclusions were drawn cross-sectionally by statistical analysis, without following the same donors. High-abundance cord blood beta clonotypes had fewer insertions; memory repertoires showed none. The study found that models underestimated out-of-frame TCR alpha sharing in monozygotic twins.

A remark on this clonotype: The antigen is not known.

Per the germline V gene, CDR1 is SGHAT and CDR2 is FQNNGV. CDR3 length: 11 amino acids. V was pared by 5 bases and J by 13 bases, with 14 bases between. A template switching step contributed a universal primer site, while unique molecular identifiers were present in the cDNA. TCRdb fed the 5' RACE reads into MiXCR, producing one record per CDR3 protein. The table includes 270,000 or so distinct CDR3 sequences, roughly 8.7% detected once. These same data were also listed under a study on yellow fever vaccine responses in identical twins.

This chain joins TRBV11-2 and TRBJ2-5; tentative D call: TRBD2 (6 bases). The sequence derives from a woman younger than 30 in good health. The sequenced material came from CD8+ T cells sorted from blood. The CDR3 is CASSLGGPSYF. Written as DNA, the CDR3 is TGTGCCAGCAGCCTAGGAGGGCCCTCGTACTTC.